Here is one TCR beta chain with its context. Its specificity is not known. The use of a sample-barcoded 5' primer and a J-beta primer mix characterized a second PCR of about 7 to 12 cycles. Carrying 12 random nucleotides, a template-switch adaptor labeled each individual cDNA molecule. TCRdb re-analysed the 5' RACE reads in MiXCR, keeping a single row per CDR3 protein. This sample carries under 1,000,000 distinct CDR3 sequences, about 47% of them seen once, and the ten largest clones take 15% to 20%. The source of the sample is a study of blood T cells in healthy people across ages. Regarding the study as a whole: Investigators treated diversity estimates from one million T cells as underestimates.

Germline V CDR1 and CDR2: SGHTA, FQGTGA. V dropped 5 bases and J dropped 0 bases, with 20 bases sitting between them. This CDR3 has 19 residues. Extraction of total RNA produced a minimum of 6 micrograms from each sample. The sequenced sample consisted of blood. The TCR originated in an elderly man in good health. The rearrangement links TRBV7-3 to TRBJ2-6, with D perhaps TRBD1 (6 bases). This CDR3 is CASSPTVGQPPSGANVLTF. The CDR3 bases are TGTGCCAGCAGCCCGACGGTCGGACAGCCCCCCTCTGGGGCCAACGTCCTGACTTTC. The variable domain in full, with the rest retrieved from reference TRBV7-3 and TRBJ2-6, is GAGVSQTPSNKVTEKGKYVELRCDPISGHTALYWYRQSLGQGPEFLIYFQGTGAADDSGLPNDRFFAVRPEGSVSTLKIQRTERGDSAVYLCASSPTVGQPPSGANVLTFGAGSRLTVL.